A single sample is the source of the 29 T cell receptor beta chains below, sequenced in a study of T-cell memory formation after mild COVID-19. TCRdb re-analysed the 5' RACE reads in MiXCR, keeping a single row per CDR3 protein. The sample holds over 500,000 distinct CDR3 sequences, 15% to 20% seen once. The sequenced material came from PBMCs or a T cell subset sorted from them (not recorded which). These TCRs come from an adult woman who had mild COVID-19 (a few samples of this study predate the infection). Cell type and time point are not known.

This clonotype was detected ten times or more. The chain recombines TRBV7-9 with TRBJ2-5; 9 nucleotides match TRBD1. The CDR3 is 15 residues long. V lost 3 bases to trimming and J lost 4 bases; unmatched junction nucleotides: 6. CDR1 SEHNR and CDR2 FQNEAQ come from the germline V gene (reference sequence). The CDR3 bases are TGTGCCAGCAGCTTTGGACAGGGGTTGCTAGAGACCCAGTACTTC. Translation: CASSFGQGLLETQYF.

The chain has TRBV12-3 or TRBV12-4 and TRBJ1-6, with D hard to call. Trimming cost V 1 base and J 6 bases, with 13 bases left between them. The CDR3 spans 16 residues. The CDR3 region has the DNA TGTGCCAGCAGTTTAGGGGCTGATGTGGGTAATTCACCCCTCCACTTT. It specifies CASSLGADVGNSPLHF.

This clonotype came up a few times. The chain combines TRBV12-3 or TRBV12-4 with TRBJ2-3, with TRBD2 matching over 10 bases. J lost 3 bases, V lost 6 bases, and 3 bases had no gene match. This CDR3 contains 14 residues. CDR3 amino acids: CASRDSGRTDTQYF. CDR3 bases: TGTGCCAGCAGGGATAGCGGGAGGACAGATACGCAGTATTTT.

This clonotype was detected a few times. The chain links TRBV27 to TRBJ1-4, with TRBD1 as a possible D gene (5 bases). The CDR3 consists of 14 residues. V was pared by 3 bases and J by 10 bases, with 15 bases between. Germline V gene data show CDR1 as MNHEY and CDR2 as SMNVEV (reference sequence). Here the CDR3 reads CASSLGGSSGKLFF. Here the CDR3 DNA reads TGTGCCAGCAGTTTGGGGGGATCTTCGGGAAAACTGTTTTTT.

This clonotype has only a few counts. This rearrangement joins TRBV27 to TRBJ2-7; D gene unclear. V dropped 4 bases and J dropped 2 bases, with 15 bases sitting between them. Germline values: CDR1 MNHEY, CDR2 SMNVEV (reference sequence). The CDR3 consists of 15 residues. The CDR3 nucleotides are TGTGCCAGCAGTTCCCAGCTAGGGTTTCCCTACGAGCAGTACTTC. Amino acid sequence: CASSSQLGFPYEQYF.

This clonotype was counted only a few times. This chain connects TRBV20-1 to TRBJ2-1; TRBD2 aligns across 8 bases. The germline V gene has CDR1 DFQATT and CDR2 SNEGSKA (reference sequence). V lost 2 bases to trimming and J lost 5 bases; unmatched junction nucleotides: 5. This CDR3 has 14 amino acids. This CDR3 reads CSARPSGPNNEQFF. The CDR3 nucleotides are TGCAGTGCTAGACCTAGCGGGCCAAACAATGAGCAGTTCTTC.

This clonotype has more than one count but fewer than ten. The genes are TRBV12-3 or TRBV12-4 and TRBJ2-1, with 9 bases lining up with TRBD2. There are 16 residues in the CDR3. Trimming took 5 bases from V and 8 from J; bases not matched to a gene: 13. The CDR3 loop reads CASSEWAGGPGDEQFF. For the CDR3, the DNA is TGTGCCAGCAGTGAGTGGGCGGGGGGGCCTGGAGATGAGCAGTTCTTC.

The CDR3 sequence is CASSFISNSGNTIYF. In DNA form, the CDR3 reads TGTGCCAGCAGCTTTATCTCGAACTCTGGAAACACCATATATTTT. The chain carries TRBV7-2 and TRBJ1-3; D remains ambiguous. V lost 3 bases and J 0 bases, leaving 9 bases between the germline ends. CDR3 size: 15 residues. The germline gives CDR1 SGHTA, CDR2 FQGNSA.

The V and J genes are TRBV20-1 and TRBJ2-7; TRBD1 aligns across 7 bases. The V gene's germline CDR1 is DFQATT and CDR2 SNEGSKA (reference sequence). The trim removed 8 bases at V and 2 bases at J, leaving 6 bases unmatched. The CDR3 covers 12 residues. CDR3 sequence reads: CSTQGVAYEQYF. CDR3 DNA: TGCAGTACTCAGGGGGTAGCCTACGAGCAGTACTTC.

This clonotype was found a few times. The V and J genes are TRBV19 and TRBJ2-4; 9 nucleotides align to TRBD2. Looked up from germline, CDR1 is LNHDA and CDR2 is SQIVND (reference sequence). V lost 3 bases to trimming and J lost 6 bases; unmatched junction nucleotides: 6. The CDR3 consists of 15 residues. The CDR3: CASSITTGLANIQYF. The CDR3 bases are TGTGCCAGTAGTATTACAACGGGACTAGCAAACATTCAGTACTTC.

The rearrangement uses TRBV15 and TRBJ1-1, with D perhaps TRBD1 (5 bases). V lost 6 bases and J 1 base, leaving 12 bases between the germline ends. The germline CDR1 and CDR2 sequences are LNHNV and YYDKDF (reference sequence). This CDR3 spans 14 amino acids. In DNA, the CDR3 is TGTGCCACCAGTCGACAGCTGGCGAACACTGAAGCTTTCTTT. This encodes CATSRQLANTEAFF.

This clonotype was counted a few times. The chain links TRBV5-5 to TRBJ2-5; TRBD1 matches 10 bases. Germline V lookup: CDR1 SGHKS, CDR2 YYEKEE (reference sequence). The J segment lost 6 bases and the V segment lost 4 bases, leaving 21 bases of the junction unmatched. CDR3 length equals 19 residues. CDR3 amino acids: CASSSPLRGETGGRKTQYF. In nucleotides, the CDR3 is TGTGCCAGCAGCAGTCCCTTACGGGGCGAGACAGGGGGCAGGAAGACCCAGTACTTC.

This clonotype was seen a handful of times. The CDR3 loop reads CASSFDRATDTQYF. The CDR3 coding sequence is TGTGCCAGCAGTTTTGACAGGGCCACAGATACGCAGTATTTT. The chain is built from TRBV12-3 or TRBV12-4 and TRBJ2-3, with 7 bases aligning to TRBD1. The CDR3 is 14 amino acids. The V gene end was trimmed by 3 bases and the J gene end by 2 bases; junction bases not matched to a gene: 2.

This clonotype was recorded many times. This rearrangement joins TRBV30 to TRBJ1-5; 7 bases are shared with TRBD1. The CDR3 extends over 12 amino acids. Germline assignment: CDR1 GTSNPN and CDR2 SVGIG (reference sequence). V lost 3 bases and J lost 5; bases outside the gene matches: 1. The CDR3 DNA reads TGTGCCTGGAGGCAGGGGGATCAGCCCCAGCATTTT. This translates into CAWRQGDQPQHF.

In its sample, this clonotype was seen a few times. CDR3 nucleotides: TGCAGTGCTAGAGATGGGGGGTTAGAGACCCAGTACTTC. Translated: CSARDGGLETQYF. V usage is TRBV20-1 and J usage is TRBJ2-5; tentative D call: TRBD2 (6 bases). Germline CDR1 is DFQATT and CDR2 is SNEGSKA (reference sequence). V lost 0 bases, J lost 4 bases, and 9 bases lay in between. The CDR3 has 13 amino acids.

The CDR3 reads CSATPGLAGGRYNEQFF. DNA for the CDR3: TGCAGTGCTACTCCGGGACTAGCGGGAGGGCGGTACAATGAGCAGTTCTTC. The gene calls are TRBV20-1 and TRBJ2-1; 16 bases are a match to TRBD2. The trim removed 4 bases at V and 4 bases at J, leaving 7 bases unmatched. This CDR3 is 17 amino acids long. From germline, CDR1 is DFQATT and CDR2 SNEGSKA (reference sequence).

The chain employs TRBV12-3 or TRBV12-4 and TRBJ1-1; D is uncertain. Trimming stripped 5 bases from V and 10 bases from J, with 20 bases between. The CDR3 is 14 amino acids. The CDR3 protein is CASSPGGRRTGAFF. Here the CDR3 DNA reads TGTGCCAGCAGTCCAGGTGGCAGGCGCACCGGAGCTTTCTTT.

This clonotype was seen just once. The chain links TRBV3-1 to TRBJ2-3, with D perhaps matching TRBD2 (5 bases). The V end was cut by 1 base, the J end by 6 bases, with 11 bases between. CDR1 and CDR2 (germline): LGHDT, YNNKEL (reference sequence). The CDR3 sequence is 14 residues long. The CDR3 loop reads CASSQVIGKDTQYF. The DNA for the CDR3 is TGTGCCAGCAGCCAAGTTATCGGGAAGGATACGCAGTATTTT.

The chain carries TRBV7-9 and TRBJ1-3; D is unclear. The germline gives CDR1 SEHNR, CDR2 FQNEAQ (reference sequence). V lost 1 base and J lost 6, with 4 bases in between. This CDR3 is built from 12 residues. CDR3 bases: TGTGCCAGCAGCTTAGGGGAAAACACCATATATTTT. Encoded protein: CASSLGENTIYF.

The V gene is TRBV4-3, the J gene TRBJ1-2, with D perhaps TRBD1 (6 bases). Germline assignment: CDR1 LGHNA and CDR2 YSLEER. The germline V and J ends were trimmed by 0 bases and 4 bases, with 15 bases remaining between them. CDR3 length: 16 residues. CDR3 in DNA: TGCGCCAGCAGCCAAGATCGAGGGGGGCGGATCTATGGCTACACCTTC. The encoded protein is CASSQDRGGRIYGYTF.

This chain uses TRBV15 with TRBJ2-5; weak D call: TRBD2 (6 bases). Trimming shortened V by 0 bases and J by 2 bases, and 16 bases separated the two germline ends. Germline V gene lookup returns CDR1 LNHNV and CDR2 YYDKDF (reference sequence). The CDR3 runs to 17 residues. CDR3 nucleotides: TGTGCCACCAGCAGAGATAGGACGGGGAGGATTCAAGAGACCCAGTACTTC. Amino acid sequence: CATSRDRTGRIQETQYF.

The chain joins TRBV7-2 to TRBJ2-5; 9 nucleotides line up with TRBD2. The V gene's germline CDR1 is SGHTA and CDR2 FQGNSA. V was pared by 4 bases and J by 3 bases, with 3 bases of the junction left unmatched. This CDR3 comprises 14 residues. The CDR3 loop is CASSSRGGKETQYF. The DNA for the CDR3 is TGTGCCAGCAGCTCGCGGGGGGGCAAAGAGACCCAGTACTTC.

Notes on this clonotype: Relative to the germline gene, one junction end is altered; a read error may explain this. This chain connects TRBV6-2 or TRBV6-3 to TRBJ2-7; perhaps TRBD2 as D (6 bases). This CDR3 has 14 residues. The V gene's germline CDR1 is MNHEY and CDR2 SVGEGT. CDR3 sequence: CASSNSGTVYEQYF. CDR3 DNA: TGTGCCAGCAGTAACTCGGGGACTGTCTACGAGCAGTACTTC.

The table lists this clonotype with many counts. The chain links TRBV7-2 to TRBJ2-1; maybe TRBD2 (7 bases). The CDR3 has 15 residues. CDR1 and CDR2 from the germline V gene are SGHTA and FQGNSA. Trimming cost V 5 bases and J 4 bases, with 15 bases left between them. The CDR3 DNA is TGTGCCAGCAGCCTAACAGGGACTACTTACAATGAGCAGTTCTTC. Its translation is CASSLTGTTYNEQFF. The full variable domain, its missing parts supplied by reference TRBV7-2 and TRBJ2-1, is GAGVSQSPSNKVTEKGKDVELRCDPISGHTALYWYRQSLGQGLEFLIYFQGNSAPDKSGLPSDRFSAERTGGSVSTLTIQRTQQEDSAVYLCASSLTGTTYNEQFFGPGTRLTVL.

The chain links TRBV7-8 to TRBJ1-1, with 9 bases that match TRBD1. Per the germline V gene, CDR1 is SGHVS and CDR2 is FQNEAQ. J gave up 4 bases and V 4 bases, and 7 bases lay outside the gene matches. The CDR3 is 15 amino acids. CDR3 DNA sequence: TGTGCCAGCAGCTATGCACAGGGGGCCAGCACTGAAGCTTTCTTT. It is translated as CASSYAQGASTEAFF.

The chain has TRBV6-5 and TRBJ2-1, with 11 bases aligning to TRBD2. The CDR3 sequence is 15 residues long. The germline CDR1 and CDR2 sequences are MNHEY and SVGAGI. V trimming: 2 bases; J trimming: 6 bases; junction bases outside the gene matches: 3. This CDR3 is CASSYKTSGVNEQFF. Written as DNA, the CDR3 is TGTGCCAGCAGTTACAAGACTAGCGGGGTCAATGAGCAGTTCTTC.

The chain uses TRBV7-6 and TRBJ2-1; 8 bases are a match to TRBD1. From germline, CDR1 is SGHVS and CDR2 FNYEAQ. The CDR3 length is 12 residues. Unmatched junction bases numbered 5, after V lost 4 bases and J lost 12 bases. CDR3 coding DNA: TGTGCCAGCAGCTCCATCGGACAGGGGCAGTTCTTC. Its protein product is CASSSIGQGQFF.

In the case of this clonotype: Germline is not matched at one junction end, which may reflect a read error. V usage is TRBV4-2 and J usage is TRBJ1-2; no clear D gene. Germline V gene lookup returns CDR1 LGHNA and CDR2 YNFKEQ. The CDR3 sequence is 11 residues long. The CDR3 loop reads CASSQDKGQRF. CDR3 bases: TGTGCCAGCAGCCAAGATAAAGGCCAACGCTTC.

The V gene is TRBV4-1, the J gene TRBJ2-3; D perhaps matches TRBD2 (6 bases). V gave up 1 base and J gave up 0 bases, with 11 bases separating them. CDR3 size: 16 residues. Germline lookup yields CDR1 MGHRA and CDR2 YSYEKL. The CDR3 bases are TGCGCCAGCAGCCAAGGGACGGGGGTCAGCACAGATACGCAGTATTTT. It is translated as CASSQGTGVSTDTQYF.